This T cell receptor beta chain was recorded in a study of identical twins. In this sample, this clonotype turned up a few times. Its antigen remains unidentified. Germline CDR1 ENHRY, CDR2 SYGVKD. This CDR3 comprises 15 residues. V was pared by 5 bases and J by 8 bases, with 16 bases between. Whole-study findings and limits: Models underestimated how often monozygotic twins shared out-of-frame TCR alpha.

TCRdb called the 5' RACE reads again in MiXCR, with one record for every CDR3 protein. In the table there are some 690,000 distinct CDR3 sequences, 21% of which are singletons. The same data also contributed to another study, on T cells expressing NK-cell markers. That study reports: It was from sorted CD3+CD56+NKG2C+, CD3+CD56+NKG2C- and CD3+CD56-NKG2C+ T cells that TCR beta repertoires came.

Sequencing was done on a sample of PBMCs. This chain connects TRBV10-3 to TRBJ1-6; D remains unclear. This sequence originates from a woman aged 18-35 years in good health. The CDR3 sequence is CAISSFLGGDSPLHF. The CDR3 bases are TGTGCCATCAGTTCATTTCTGGGAGGAGATTCACCCCTCCACTTT.